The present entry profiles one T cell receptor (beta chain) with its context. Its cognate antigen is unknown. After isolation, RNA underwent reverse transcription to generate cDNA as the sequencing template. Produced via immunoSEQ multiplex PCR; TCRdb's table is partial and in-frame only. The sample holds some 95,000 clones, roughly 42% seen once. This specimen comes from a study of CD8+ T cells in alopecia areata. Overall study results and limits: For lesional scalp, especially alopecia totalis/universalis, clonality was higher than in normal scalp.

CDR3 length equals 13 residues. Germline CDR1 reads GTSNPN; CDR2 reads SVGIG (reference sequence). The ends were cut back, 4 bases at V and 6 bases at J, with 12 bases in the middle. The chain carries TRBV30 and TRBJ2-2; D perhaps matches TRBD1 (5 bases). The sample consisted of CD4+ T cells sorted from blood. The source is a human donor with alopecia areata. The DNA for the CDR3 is TGTGCCTGGAAGGACATTTCCGCCGGGGAGCTGTTTTTT. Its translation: CAWKDISAGELFF.